This T cell receptor (beta chain) was observed in a study of cytomegalovirus exposure and HLA in healthy donors. General observations from the study: Cytomegalovirus association was assigned to approximately 180 TCR beta chains.

This clone was recorded once. Its cognate antigen is unknown. It was with 60 Vbeta and 13 Jbeta primers that the PCR ran. The protocol was immunoSEQ multiplex PCR, while the TCRdb copy is restricted to in-frame clones and leaves out a portion. The sample records about 110,000 clones, 82% being singletons. The CDR3 covers 18 residues. V was clipped by 8 bases and J by 6 bases, with 26 bases between them. The rearrangement links TRBV23-1 to TRBJ1-6, with a weak D call TRBD1 (5 bases). TRBV23-1 is noted as an ORF with a role that remains uncertain. The sequenced sample consisted of PBMCs. The sequence came from a man between 25 and 39 years old in good health and CMV-seropositive. The CDR3 loop is CASERGGLGWGSNSPLHF. DNA for the CDR3: TGCGCCAGCGAAAGGGGAGGCCTCGGGTGGGGGAGTAATTCACCCCTCCACTTT.